A single sample is the source of the 15 T cell receptor beta chains below, sequenced in a study of blood T cells in healthy people across ages. The use of a sample-barcoded 5' primer and a J-beta primer mix characterized a second PCR of 7 to 11 cycles. TCRdb analysed the 5' RACE reads with MiXCR anew, one entry per CDR3 protein. Of about 1.4 million distinct CDR3 sequences in the sample, approximately 59% were seen once. The material sequenced was blood. These receptors originate from a man younger than 35 in good health.

In this sample, this clonotype turned up a few times. The CDR3 loop reads CASSTDSDNYGYTF. In DNA, the CDR3 is TGCGCCAGCAGCACGGACAGCGATAACTATGGCTACACCTTC. The chain combines TRBV5-1 with TRBJ1-2; tentative D call: TRBD1 (6 bases). This CDR3 comprises 14 residues. Germline CDR1 is SGHRS and CDR2 is YFSETQ. V lost 4 bases to trimming and J lost 1 base, with 11 bases between them.

The chain joins TRBV5-1 to TRBJ2-3, with TRBD2 matching 13 bases. The CDR3 totals 17 residues. From germline, CDR1 is SGHRS and CDR2 YFSETQ. Germline trimming cut 3 bases from V and 8 bases from J; bases unmatched to any gene: 12. The CDR3 here is CASSWGTSGAGGGTQYF. The DNA for the CDR3 is TGCGCCAGCAGCTGGGGGACTAGCGGGGCCGGAGGAGGTACGCAGTATTTT.

The chain couples TRBV6-2 or TRBV6-3 to TRBJ2-1, with 7 bases matching TRBD1. The CDR3 length is 15 residues. The trim removed 9 bases at V and 7 bases at J, leaving 15 bases unmatched. Germline assignment: CDR1 MNHEY and CDR2 SVGEGT. The CDR3 reads CASILTGRPLNEQFF. Written as DNA, the CDR3 is TGTGCCAGTATTCTGACAGGGCGACCATTGAATGAGCAGTTCTTC.

This clonotype was found once. The V call is TRBV4-3, the J call TRBJ2-5; 7 bases line up with TRBD1. With 0 bases clipped from V and 7 bases from J, the junction kept 20 bases outside the gene matches. Germline CDR1 is LGHNA and CDR2 is YSLEER. The CDR3 has 19 amino acids. Here the CDR3 reads CASSQESNSFQGSGGTQYF. For the CDR3, the DNA is TGCGCCAGCAGCCAAGAGTCAAACTCTTTTCAGGGGTCAGGGGGGACCCAGTACTTC.

The gene calls are TRBV6-1 and TRBJ2-1; D is tentatively TRBD1 or TRBD2 (5 bases each). The closer fit of TRBJ2-7 to the DNA end suggests the J call may be wrong. The CDR3 extends over 18 amino acids. The germline gives CDR1 MNHNS, CDR2 SASEGT. DNA of the CDR3: TGTGCCAGCCAACGGGACGCGCGTCACCAAAGCTCCTACAATGAGCAGTACTTC. This sequence encodes CASQRDARHQSSYNEQYF.

This rearrangement joins TRBV4-3 to TRBJ2-7; TRBD1 aligns across 7 bases. This CDR3 has 15 amino acids. Germline loops: CDR1 LGHNA, CDR2 YSLEER. J gave up 0 bases and V 0 bases, and 2 bases lay outside the gene matches. The CDR3, as DNA: TGCGCCAGCAGCCAAGAGGACAGGAGCTCCTACGAGCAGTACTTC. Its protein is CASSQEDRSSYEQYF.

This chain joins TRBV30 and TRBJ1-1; D unresolved. CDR3 size: 12 residues. Germline loops: CDR1 GTSNPN, CDR2 SVGIG (reference sequence). Trimming cost V 2 bases and J 1 base, with 5 bases left between them. The chain's CDR3 is CAWSLWNTEAFF. CDR3 sequence (DNA): TGTGCCTGGAGTTTATGGAACACTGAAGCTTTCTTT.

This rearrangement joins TRBV5-1 to TRBJ1-2, with D tentatively TRBD1 (6 bases). CDR3 size: 13 residues. The ends were cut back, 4 bases at V and 7 bases at J, with 14 bases in the middle. CDR1 SGHRS and CDR2 YFSETQ come from the germline V gene. The CDR3 spells CASSERRGGGYTF. The CDR3 DNA is TGCGCCAGCAGCGAACGCAGGGGTGGTGGCTACACCTTC.

The J gene is TRBJ2-5, the V gene TRBV29-1, with no clear D. Trimming removed 7 bases from V and 3 bases from J, with 12 bases in between. Germline CDR1 and CDR2: SQVTM and ANQGSEA. The CDR3 loop spans 12 amino acids. CDR3 region: CSASGGKETQYF. CDR3 in DNA: TGCAGCGCCTCGGGTGGGAAAGAGACCCAGTACTTC.

The rearrangement uses TRBV29-1 and TRBJ2-1; the match to TRBD2 covers 10 bases. The germline gives CDR1 SQVTM, CDR2 ANQGSEA. This CDR3 is built from 13 residues. Trimming at V came to 6 bases and at J to 8 bases, leaving 7 bases not matched to a gene. The chain's CDR3 is CSVLLAGLHEQFF. CDR3 nucleotides: TGCAGCGTCCTACTAGCGGGGCTGCATGAGCAGTTCTTC.

This rearrangement joins TRBV3-1 to TRBJ1-2; D not certain. Trimming removed 1 base at V and 7 bases at J, with 13 bases between. CDR3 length equals 14 residues. Per germline, CDR1 LGHDT and CDR2 YNNKEL (reference sequence). In nucleotides, the CDR3 is TGTGCCAGCAGCCAAGGGGGTTCGGTCTTTGGCTACACCTTC. Translating gives CASSQGGSVFGYTF.

The V and J genes are TRBV6-1 and TRBJ1-2; unclear D gene. Trimming removed 4 bases from V and 0 bases from J, with 18 bases in between. The CDR3 is 17 residues long. Germline assignment: CDR1 MNHNS and CDR2 SASEGT. DNA for the CDR3: TGTGCCAGCAGTGCGAGTCAGGCGGCCGCGGCTAACTATGGCTACACCTTC. Residues: CASSASQAAAANYGYTF.

This clonotype occurred once. The chain couples TRBV20-1 to TRBJ2-4; 12 bases agree with TRBD1. Germline V gene sequence: CDR1 DFQATT, CDR2 SNEGSKA (reference sequence). The CDR3 has 17 residues. J gave up 6 bases and V 1 base, and 10 bases lay outside the gene matches. The chain's CDR3 is CSARAEGTGGLGNIQYF. The CDR3 coding sequence is TGCAGTGCTAGAGCAGAAGGGACAGGGGGCTTGGGAAACATTCAGTACTTC.

This clonotype turned up a few times. The rearrangement uses TRBV5-1 and TRBJ2-1; D unresolved. Germline assignment: CDR1 SGHRS and CDR2 YFSETQ. Trimming left V 0 bases short and J 3 bases short, with 7 bases between. This CDR3 has 14 residues. For the CDR3, the DNA is TGCGCCAGCAGCTTGGGGCGGTACTACAATGAGCAGTTCTTC. This encodes CASSLGRYYNEQFF.

This clonotype turned up a few times. At one end, the junction sequence differs from germline, possibly due to a read error. The rearrangement joins TRBV7-6 to TRBJ2-7; D may be TRBD1 (5 bases). The germline V gene has CDR1 SGHVS and CDR2 FNYEAQ. The CDR3 covers 14 residues. CDR3 sequence reads: CASSLGEDSYEQYF. The CDR3 nucleotides read TGTGCCAGCAGTTTAGGGGAAGACTCCTACGAGCAGTACTTC.